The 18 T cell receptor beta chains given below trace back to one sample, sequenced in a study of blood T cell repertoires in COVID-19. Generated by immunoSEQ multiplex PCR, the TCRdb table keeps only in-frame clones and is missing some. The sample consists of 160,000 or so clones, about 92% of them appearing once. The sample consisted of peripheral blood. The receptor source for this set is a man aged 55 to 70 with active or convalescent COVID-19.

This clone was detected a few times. In DNA, the CDR3 is TGTGCCAGCAGCTTAGGCCCCGTGAACACTGAAGCTTTCTTT. Residues: CASSLGPVNTEAFF. The chain links TRBV13 to TRBJ1-1, with no clear D. The germline V gene encodes CDR1 PRHDT and CDR2 FYEKMQ (reference sequence). This CDR3 comprises 14 residues. V lost 0 bases to trimming and J lost 0 bases, with 5 bases between them.

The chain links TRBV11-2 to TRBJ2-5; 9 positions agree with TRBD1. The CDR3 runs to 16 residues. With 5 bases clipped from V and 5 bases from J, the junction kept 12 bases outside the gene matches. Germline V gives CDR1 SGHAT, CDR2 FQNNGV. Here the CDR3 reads CASSAKQWDRAETQYF. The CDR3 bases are TGTGCCAGCAGCGCTAAACAATGGGACAGGGCGGAGACCCAGTACTTC.

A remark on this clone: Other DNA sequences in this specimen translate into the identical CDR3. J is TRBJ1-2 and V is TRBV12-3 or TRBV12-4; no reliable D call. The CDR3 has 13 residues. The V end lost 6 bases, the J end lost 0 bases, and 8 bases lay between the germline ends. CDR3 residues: CASSPLANYGYTF. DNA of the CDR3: TGTGCCAGCAGCCCACTGGCTAACTATGGCTACACCTTC.

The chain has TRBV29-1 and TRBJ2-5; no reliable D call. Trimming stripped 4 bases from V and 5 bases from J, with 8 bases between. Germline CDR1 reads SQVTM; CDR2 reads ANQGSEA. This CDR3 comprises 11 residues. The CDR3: CSVVWAETQYF. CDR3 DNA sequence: TGCAGCGTTGTGTGGGCGGAGACCCAGTACTTC.

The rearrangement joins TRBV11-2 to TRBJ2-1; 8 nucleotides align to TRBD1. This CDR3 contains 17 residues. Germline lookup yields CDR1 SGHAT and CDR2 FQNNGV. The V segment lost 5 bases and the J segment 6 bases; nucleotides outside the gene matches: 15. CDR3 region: CASSPGRWTGFINEQFF. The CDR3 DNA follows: TGTGCCAGCAGCCCAGGGCGTTGGACAGGGTTCATCAATGAGCAGTTCTTC.

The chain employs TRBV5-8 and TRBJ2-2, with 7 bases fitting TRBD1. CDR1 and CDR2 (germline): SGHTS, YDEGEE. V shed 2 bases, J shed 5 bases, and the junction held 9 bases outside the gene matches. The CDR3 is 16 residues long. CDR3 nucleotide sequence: TGTGCCAGCAGCTTCGCGAGGACAGGCCGAACCGGGGAGCTGTTTTTT. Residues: CASSFARTGRTGELFF. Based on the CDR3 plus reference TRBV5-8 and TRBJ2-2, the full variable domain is EAGVTQSPTHLIKTRGQQATLRCSPISGHTSVYWYQQALGLGLQFLLWYDEGEERNRGNFPPRFSGRQFPNYSSELNVNALELEDSALYLCASSFARTGRTGELFFGEGSRLTVL.

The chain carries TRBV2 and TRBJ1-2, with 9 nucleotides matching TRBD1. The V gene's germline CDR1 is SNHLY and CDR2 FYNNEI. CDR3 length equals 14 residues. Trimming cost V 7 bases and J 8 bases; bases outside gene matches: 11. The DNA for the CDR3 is TGTGCCAGCATTAAACCGGACAGGGGTTGGGGCTACACCTTC. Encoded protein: CASIKPDRGWGYTF.

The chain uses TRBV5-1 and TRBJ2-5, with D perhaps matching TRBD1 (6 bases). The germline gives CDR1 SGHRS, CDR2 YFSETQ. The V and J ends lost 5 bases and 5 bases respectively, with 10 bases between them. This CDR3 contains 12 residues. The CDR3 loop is CASRQGLETQYF. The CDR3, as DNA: TGCGCCAGCAGACAGGGTTTGGAGACCCAGTACTTC.

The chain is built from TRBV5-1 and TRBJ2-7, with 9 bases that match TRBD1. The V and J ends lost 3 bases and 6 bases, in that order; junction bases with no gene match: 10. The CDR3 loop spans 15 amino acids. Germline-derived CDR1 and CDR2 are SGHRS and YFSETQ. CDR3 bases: TGCGCCAGCAGCTACCGACAGGGGGTCGTCCCCGAGCAGTACTTC. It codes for CASSYRQGVVPEQYF. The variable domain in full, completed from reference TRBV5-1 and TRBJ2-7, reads KAGVTQTPRYLIKTRGQQVTLSCSPISGHRSVSWYQQTPGQGLQFLFEYFSETQRNKGNFPGRFSGRQFSNSRSEMNVSTLELGDSALYLCASSYRQGVVPEQYFGPGTRLTVT.

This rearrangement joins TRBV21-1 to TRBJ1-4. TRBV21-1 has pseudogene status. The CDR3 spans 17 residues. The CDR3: CASSKGRGLEGDEKLFF. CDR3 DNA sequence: TGTGCCAGCAGCAAGGGTAGGGGCCTGGAGGGAGATGAAAAACTGTTTTTT.

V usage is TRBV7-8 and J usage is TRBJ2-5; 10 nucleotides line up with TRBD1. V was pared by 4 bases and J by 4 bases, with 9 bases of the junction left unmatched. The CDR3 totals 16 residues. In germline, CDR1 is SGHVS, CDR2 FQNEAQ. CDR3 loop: CASSSIRQGAGETQYF. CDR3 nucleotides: TGTGCCAGCAGCTCCATAAGACAGGGGGCAGGAGAGACCCAGTACTTC.

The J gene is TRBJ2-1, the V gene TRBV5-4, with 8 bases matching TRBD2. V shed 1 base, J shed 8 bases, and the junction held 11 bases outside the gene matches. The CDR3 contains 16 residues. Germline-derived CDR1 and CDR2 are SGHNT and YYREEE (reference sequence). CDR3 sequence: CASSLSLQRETDEQFF. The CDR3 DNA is TGTGCCAGCAGCTTGAGCCTCCAGCGGGAGACCGATGAGCAGTTCTTC. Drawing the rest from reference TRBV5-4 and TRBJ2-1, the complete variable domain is ETGVTQSPTHLIKTRGQQVTLRCSSQSGHNTVSWYQQALGQGPQFIFQYYREEENGRGNFPPRFSGLQFPNYSSELNVNALELDDSALYLCASSLSLQRETDEQFFGPGTRLTVL.

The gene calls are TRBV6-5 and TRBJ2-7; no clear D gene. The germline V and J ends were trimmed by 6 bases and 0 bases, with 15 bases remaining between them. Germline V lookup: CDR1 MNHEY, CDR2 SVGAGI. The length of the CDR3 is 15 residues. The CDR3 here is CASSTPGGSSYEQYF. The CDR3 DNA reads TGTGCCAGCAGCACACCCGGCGGAAGCTCCTACGAGCAGTACTTC.

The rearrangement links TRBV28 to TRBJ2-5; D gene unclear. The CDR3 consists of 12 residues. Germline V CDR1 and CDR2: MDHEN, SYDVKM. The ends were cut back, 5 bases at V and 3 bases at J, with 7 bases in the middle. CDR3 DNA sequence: TGTGCCAGCAGTAGGCGGAAAGAGACCCAGTACTTC. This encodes CASSRRKETQYF.

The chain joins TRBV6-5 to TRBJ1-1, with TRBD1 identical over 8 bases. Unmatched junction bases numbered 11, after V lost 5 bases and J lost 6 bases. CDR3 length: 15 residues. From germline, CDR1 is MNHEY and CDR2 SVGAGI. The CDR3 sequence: CASSPPTGDIAEAFF. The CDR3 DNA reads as TGTGCCAGCAGTCCCCCGACAGGGGATATCGCTGAAGCTTTCTTT.

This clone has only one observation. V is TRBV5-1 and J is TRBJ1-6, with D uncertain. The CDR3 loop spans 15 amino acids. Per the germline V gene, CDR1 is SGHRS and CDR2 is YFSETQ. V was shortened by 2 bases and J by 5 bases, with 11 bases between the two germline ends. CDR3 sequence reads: CASSFHQENNSPLHF. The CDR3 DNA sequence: TGCGCCAGCAGCTTTCACCAAGAGAATAATTCACCCCTCCACTTT.

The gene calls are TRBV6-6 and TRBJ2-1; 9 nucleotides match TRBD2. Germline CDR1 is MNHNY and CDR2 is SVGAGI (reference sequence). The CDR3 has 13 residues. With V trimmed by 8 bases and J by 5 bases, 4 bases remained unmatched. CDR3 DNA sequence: TGTGCCAGCCGGACTAGCGTTAACAATGAGCAGTTCTTC. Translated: CASRTSVNNEQFF.

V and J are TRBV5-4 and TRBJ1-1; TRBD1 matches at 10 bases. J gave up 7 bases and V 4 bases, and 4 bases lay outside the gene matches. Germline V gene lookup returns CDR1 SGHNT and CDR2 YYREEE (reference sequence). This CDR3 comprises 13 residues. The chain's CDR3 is CASSSWTGGEAFF. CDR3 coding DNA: TGTGCCAGCAGCAGTTGGACAGGGGGTGAAGCTTTCTTT.